The 2 T cell receptor beta chains reported below all come from one sample, sequenced in a study of graft-versus-host responses after intestinal transplantation. Data came from immunoSEQ multiplex PCR; TCRdb stores just in-frame clones and leaves some out. The sample has over 75,000 clones, about 84% seen once. Sequencing was performed on PBMCs, taken 255 days after intestinal transplant. The receptors stem from a human patient who received an intestinal transplant, so some T cells may come from the graft donor.

The chain combines TRBV28 with TRBJ1-5; a weak D match, TRBD1 (6 bases). The germline V and J ends were trimmed by 6 bases and 2 bases, with 11 bases remaining between them. This CDR3 contains 14 residues. Germline V gives CDR1 MDHEN, CDR2 SYDVKM. This CDR3 reads CASRQGGRNQPQHF. The CDR3 nucleotides are TGTGCCAGCAGACAGGGAGGACGCAATCAGCCCCAGCATTTT.

This clone was detected a few times. This sequence joins TRBV28 and TRBJ1-2; D may be TRBD1 (6 bases). Deletions cut 6 bases from V and 2 bases from J, with 16 bases between. The CDR3 is 15 amino acids. From germline, CDR1 is MDHEN and CDR2 SYDVKM. This CDR3 is CASRQQGSVNYGYTF. The CDR3 DNA follows: TGTGCCAGCAGACAACAGGGAAGTGTCAACTATGGCTACACCTTC.